This note documents a single T cell receptor beta chain sequence. The CDR3 sequence is 13 residues long. Germline lookup yields CDR1 SGHTA and CDR2 FQGTGA. The V and J ends lost 5 bases and 2 bases respectively, with 8 bases between them. This sample is part of a study of blood T cell repertoires in COVID-19. Study-level information: Sources were T cells, B-cell-depleted T cells, or PBMCs; the material itself was cDNA or gDNA.

Sequencing was performed with immunoSEQ multiplex PCR; in TCRdb, only in-frame clones are kept and a portion is missing. This sample carries some 190,000 clones, more than 75% of them seen once, and the ten largest clones take 4.9%. The gene calls are TRBV7-3 and TRBJ2-3; D call uncertain. The sample taken for sequencing was peripheral blood. The sequence was collected from a woman of 80 years or more with acute or convalescent COVID-19. The CDR3 spells CASSPSFTDTQYF. The CDR3 region has the DNA TGTGCCAGCAGCCCCAGTTTCACAGATACGCAGTATTTT.